This TCR beta chain was documented in a study of post-analysis software for immune sequencing data. Study findings and constraints: Patients used several TRBV segments, including TRBV5-6, TRBV5-1 and TRBV20-1, more often than controls. Samples from a shared batch, those prepared together, strongly co-clustered by F measure.

The CDR3 is 15 amino acids. Trimming at V came to 4 bases and at J to 5 bases, leaving 8 bases not matched to a gene. Germline V CDR1 and CDR2: SGHRS, YFSETQ. cDNA libraries of TCR beta carried unique molecular identifiers. T cells numbering roughly 0.95 to 11 million gave rise to 400,000 to 550,000 cDNA molecules. TCRdb re-analysed the PCR reads in MiXCR, keeping a single row per CDR3 protein. Altogether roughly 570,000 distinct CDR3 sequences are present, approximately 34% being singletons, with the ten largest covering about 5.6%. This clonotype was detected a few times. Its antigen is undetermined.

The clonotype was recovered from a girl between 2 and 17 years old with multiple sclerosis. Source material: blood. This chain connects TRBV5-1 to TRBJ2-4, with TRBD1 matching over 8 bases. CDR3 region: CASSNRGQGENIQYF. The CDR3 bases are TGCGCCAGCAGCAACCGCGGACAGGGAGAAAACATTCAGTACTTC.